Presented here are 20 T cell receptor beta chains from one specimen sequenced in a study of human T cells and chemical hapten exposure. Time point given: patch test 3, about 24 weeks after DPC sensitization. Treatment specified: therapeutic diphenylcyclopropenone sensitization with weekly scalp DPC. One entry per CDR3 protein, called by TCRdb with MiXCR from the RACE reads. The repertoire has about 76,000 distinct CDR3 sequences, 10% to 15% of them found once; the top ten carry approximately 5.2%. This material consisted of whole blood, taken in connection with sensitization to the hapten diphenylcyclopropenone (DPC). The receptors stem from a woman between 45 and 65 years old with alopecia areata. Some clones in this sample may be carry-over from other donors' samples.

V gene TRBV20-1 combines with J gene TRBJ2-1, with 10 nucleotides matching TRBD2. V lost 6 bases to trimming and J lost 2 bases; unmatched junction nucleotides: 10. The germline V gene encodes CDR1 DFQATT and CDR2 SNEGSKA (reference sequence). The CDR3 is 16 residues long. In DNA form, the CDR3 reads TGCAGTGCCAGGGCTAGCGGGAGCTTTCCCTACAATGAGCAGTTCTTC. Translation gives CSARASGSFPYNEQFF.

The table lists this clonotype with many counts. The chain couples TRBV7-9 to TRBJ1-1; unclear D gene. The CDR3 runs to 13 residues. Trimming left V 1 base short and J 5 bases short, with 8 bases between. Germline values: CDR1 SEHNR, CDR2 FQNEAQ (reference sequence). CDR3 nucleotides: TGTGCCAGCAGCTTAGAGGGAGGTACTGAAGCTTTCTTT. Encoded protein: CASSLEGGTEAFF. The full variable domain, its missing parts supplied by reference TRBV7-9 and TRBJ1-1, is DTGVSQNPRHKITKRGQNVTFRCDPISEHNRLYWYRQTLGQGPEFLTYFQNEAQLEKSRLLSDRFSAERPKGSFSTLEIQRTEQGDSAMYLCASSLEGGTEAFFGQGTRLTVV.

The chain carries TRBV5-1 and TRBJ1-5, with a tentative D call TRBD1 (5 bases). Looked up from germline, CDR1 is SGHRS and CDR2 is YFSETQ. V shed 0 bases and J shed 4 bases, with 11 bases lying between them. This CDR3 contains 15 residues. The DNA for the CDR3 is TGCGCCAGCAGCTTGGGGGGCAGTACAAATCAGCCCCAGCATTTT. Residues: CASSLGGSTNQPQHF. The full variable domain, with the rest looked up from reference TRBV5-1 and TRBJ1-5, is KAGVTQTPRYLIKTRGQQVTLSCSPISGHRSVSWYQQTPGQGLQFLFEYFSETQRNKGNFPGRFSGRQFSNSRSEMNVSTLELGDSALYLCASSLGGSTNQPQHFGDGTRLSIL.

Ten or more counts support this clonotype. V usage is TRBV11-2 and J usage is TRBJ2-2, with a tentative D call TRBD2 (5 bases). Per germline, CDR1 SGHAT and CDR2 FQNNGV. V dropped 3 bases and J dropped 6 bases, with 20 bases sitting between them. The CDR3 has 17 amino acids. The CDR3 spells CASSFSLRRAVPGELFF. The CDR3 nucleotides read TGTGCCAGCAGCTTTTCGTTGAGGCGAGCGGTCCCCGGGGAGCTGTTTTTT.

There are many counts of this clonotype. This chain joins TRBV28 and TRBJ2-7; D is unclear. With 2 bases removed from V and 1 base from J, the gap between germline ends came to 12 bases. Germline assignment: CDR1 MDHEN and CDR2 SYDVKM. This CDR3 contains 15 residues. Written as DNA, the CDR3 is TGTGCCAGCAGTTTAAGTAGTAGAAGATCCTACGAGCAGTACTTC. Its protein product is CASSLSSRRSYEQYF. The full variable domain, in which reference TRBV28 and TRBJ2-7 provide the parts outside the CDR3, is DVKVTQSSRYLVKRTGEKVFLECVQDMDHENMFWYRQDPGLGLRLIYFSYDVKMKEKGDIPEGYSVSREKKERFSLILESASTNQTSMYLCASSLSSRRSYEQYFGPGTRLTVT.

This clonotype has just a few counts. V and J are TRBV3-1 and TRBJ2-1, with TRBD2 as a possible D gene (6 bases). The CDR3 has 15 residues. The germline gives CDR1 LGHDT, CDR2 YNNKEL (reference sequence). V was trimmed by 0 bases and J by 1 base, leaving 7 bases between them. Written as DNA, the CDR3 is TGTGCCAGCAGCCAAGATGGGGGGTCCTACAATGAGCAGTTCTTC. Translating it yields CASSQDGGSYNEQFF.

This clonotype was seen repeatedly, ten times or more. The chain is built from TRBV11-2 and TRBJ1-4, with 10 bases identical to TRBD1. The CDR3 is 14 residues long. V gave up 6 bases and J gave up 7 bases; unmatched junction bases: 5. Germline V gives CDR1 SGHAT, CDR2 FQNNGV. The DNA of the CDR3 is TGTGCCAGCAGTTTCGACAGGGGGCTTGAAAAACTGTTTTTT. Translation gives CASSFDRGLEKLFF. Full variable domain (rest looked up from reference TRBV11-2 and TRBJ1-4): EAGVAQSPRYKIIEKRQSVAFWCNPISGHATLYWYQQILGQGPKLLIQFQNNGVVDDSQLPKDRFSAERLKGVDSTLKIQPAKLEDSAVYLCASSFDRGLEKLFFGSGTQLSVL.

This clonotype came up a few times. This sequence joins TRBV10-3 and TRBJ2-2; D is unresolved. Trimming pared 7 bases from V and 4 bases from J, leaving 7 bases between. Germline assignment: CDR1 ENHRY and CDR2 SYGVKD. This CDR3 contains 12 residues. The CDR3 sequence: CAITNFTGELFF. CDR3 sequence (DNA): TGTGCCATCACGAACTTCACCGGGGAGCTGTTTTTT.

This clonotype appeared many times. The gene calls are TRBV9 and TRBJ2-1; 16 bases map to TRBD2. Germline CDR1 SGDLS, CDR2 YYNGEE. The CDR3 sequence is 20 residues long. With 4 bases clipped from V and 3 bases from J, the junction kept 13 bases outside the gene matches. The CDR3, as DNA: TGTGCCAGCAGCCCCCGCGCCCCCGGGACTAGCGGGAGGGGCTACAATGAGCAGTTCTTC. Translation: CASSPRAPGTSGRGYNEQFF.

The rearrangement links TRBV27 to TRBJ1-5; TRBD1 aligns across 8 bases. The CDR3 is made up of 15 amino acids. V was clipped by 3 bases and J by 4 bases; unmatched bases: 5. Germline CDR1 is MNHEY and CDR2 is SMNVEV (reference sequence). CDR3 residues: CASSFRRGQNQPQHF. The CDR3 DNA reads TGTGCCAGCAGTTTTCGCAGGGGGCAAAATCAGCCCCAGCATTTT.

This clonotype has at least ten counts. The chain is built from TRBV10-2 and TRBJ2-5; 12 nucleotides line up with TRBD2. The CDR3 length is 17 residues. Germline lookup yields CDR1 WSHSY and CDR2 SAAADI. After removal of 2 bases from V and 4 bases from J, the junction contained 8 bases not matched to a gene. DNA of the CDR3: TGCGCCAGCAGTGAGAGCTCAGCGGGACTAGCGGGAGAGACCCAGTACTTC. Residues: CASSESSAGLAGETQYF.

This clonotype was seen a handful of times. CDR3 sequence (DNA): TGTGCCAGCAGCCAATCCGGGGCGGCCGGGGAGCTGTTTTTT. This gives the protein CASSQSGAAGELFF. V and J are TRBV7-9 and TRBJ2-2; D tentatively reads TRBD1 or TRBD2 (5 bases each). The CDR3 consists of 14 residues. Germline CDR1 and CDR2: SEHNR and FQNEAQ (reference sequence). V lost 5 bases and J 6 bases, leaving 13 bases between the germline ends.

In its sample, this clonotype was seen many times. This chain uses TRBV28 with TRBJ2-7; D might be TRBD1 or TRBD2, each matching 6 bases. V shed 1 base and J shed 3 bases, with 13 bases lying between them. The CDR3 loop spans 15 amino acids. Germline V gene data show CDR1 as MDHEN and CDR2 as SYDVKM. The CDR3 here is CASSLLKRGDYEQYF. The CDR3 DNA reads TGTGCCAGCAGTTTATTGAAAAGGGGGGACTACGAGCAGTACTTC.

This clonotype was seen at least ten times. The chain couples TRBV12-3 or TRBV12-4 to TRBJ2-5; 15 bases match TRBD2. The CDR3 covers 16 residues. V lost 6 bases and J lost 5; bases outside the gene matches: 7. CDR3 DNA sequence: TGTGCCAGCAGCCCCGGGACTAGCGGGAGGCTGGAGACCCAGTACTTC. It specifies CASSPGTSGRLETQYF.

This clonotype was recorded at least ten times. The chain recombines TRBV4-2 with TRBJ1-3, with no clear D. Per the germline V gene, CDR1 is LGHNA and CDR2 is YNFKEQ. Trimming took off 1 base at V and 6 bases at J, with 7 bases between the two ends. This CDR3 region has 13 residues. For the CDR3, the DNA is TGTGCCAGCAGCCAAGCCCGGGAAAACACCATATATTTT. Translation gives CASSQARENTIYF.

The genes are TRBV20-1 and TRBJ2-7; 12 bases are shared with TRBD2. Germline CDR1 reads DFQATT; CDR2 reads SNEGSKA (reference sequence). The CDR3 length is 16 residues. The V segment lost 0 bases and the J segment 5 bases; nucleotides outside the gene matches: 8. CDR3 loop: CSARDRLAGVRDEQYF. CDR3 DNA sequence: TGCAGTGCTAGAGATCGACTAGCGGGAGTGAGGGACGAGCAGTACTTC.

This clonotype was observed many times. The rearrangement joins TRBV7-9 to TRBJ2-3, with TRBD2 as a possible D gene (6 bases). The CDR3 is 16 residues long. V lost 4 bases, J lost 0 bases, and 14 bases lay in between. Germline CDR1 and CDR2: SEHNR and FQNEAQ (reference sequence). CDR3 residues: CASSSMSGPSTDTQYF. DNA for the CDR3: TGTGCCAGCAGCTCCATGAGCGGGCCTAGCACAGATACGCAGTATTTT.

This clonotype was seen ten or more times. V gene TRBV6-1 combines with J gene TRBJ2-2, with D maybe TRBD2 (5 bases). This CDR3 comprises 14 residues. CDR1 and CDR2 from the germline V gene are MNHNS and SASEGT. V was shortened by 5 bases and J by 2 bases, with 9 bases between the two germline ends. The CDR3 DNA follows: TGTGCCAGCAGTACCGGGATCAACACCGGGGAGCTGTTTTTT. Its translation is CASSTGINTGELFF.

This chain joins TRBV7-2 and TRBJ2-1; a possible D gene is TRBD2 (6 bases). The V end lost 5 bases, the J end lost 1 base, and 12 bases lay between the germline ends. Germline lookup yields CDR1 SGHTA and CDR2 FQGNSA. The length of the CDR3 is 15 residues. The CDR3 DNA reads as TGTGCCAGCAGCCGCCCTGGGGGGTCCTACAATGAGCAGTTCTTC. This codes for CASSRPGGSYNEQFF.

This CDR3 is CAWTSGTSDTQYF. The CDR3 bases are TGTGCCTGGACTAGCGGGACATCGGATACGCAGTATTTT. The chain joins TRBV30 to TRBJ2-3; 9 bases agree with TRBD2. This CDR3 is 13 amino acids long. Germline V gene lookup returns CDR1 GTSNPN and CDR2 SVGIG (reference sequence). The V gene end was trimmed by 4 bases and the J gene end by 6 bases; junction bases not matched to a gene: 5.